The T cell receptor (beta chain) described here comes from a study of T cell repertoires in cytomegalovirus infection. Between the trimmed V and J ends, which lost 8 bases and 0 bases, there was a span of 11 bases. The CDR3 loop spans 15 amino acids. Germline lookup yields CDR1 ENHRY and CDR2 SYGVKD. TCRdb processed the reads anew with MiXCR; each CDR3 protein has one entry. The profile shows over 250,000 distinct CDR3 sequences, roughly 25% of them singletons. In this sample, this clonotype turned up once. Its antigen is not known. Study observations and caveats: People with CMV and the relevant HLA were identified by cumulative public TCR beta family frequency.

The clonotype originates from a human donor in good health (CMV status not recorded). Some clones in this sample may be carry-over from other donors' samples. Sequencing input: PBMCs. This chain uses TRBV10-3 with TRBJ2-6; D not certain. The CDR3 is CAIGRSASGANVLTF. The CDR3 nucleotides read TGTGCCATCGGACGGTCGGCCTCTGGGGCCAACGTCCTGACTTTC.